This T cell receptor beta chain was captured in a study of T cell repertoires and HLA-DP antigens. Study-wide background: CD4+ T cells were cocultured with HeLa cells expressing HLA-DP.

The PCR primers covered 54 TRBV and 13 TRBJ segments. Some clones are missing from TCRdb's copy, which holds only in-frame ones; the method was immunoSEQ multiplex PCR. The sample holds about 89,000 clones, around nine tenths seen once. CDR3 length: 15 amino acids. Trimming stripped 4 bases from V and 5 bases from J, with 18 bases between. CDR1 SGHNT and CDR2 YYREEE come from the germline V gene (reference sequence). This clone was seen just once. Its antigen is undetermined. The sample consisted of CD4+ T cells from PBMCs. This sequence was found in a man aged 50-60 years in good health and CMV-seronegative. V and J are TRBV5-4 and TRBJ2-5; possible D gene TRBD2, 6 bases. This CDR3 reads CASSPLTSNMETQYF. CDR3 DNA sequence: TGTGCCAGCAGCCCGCTGACTAGTAACATGGAGACCCAGTACTTC.